The 16 T cell receptor beta chains listed next were all sequenced from one sample in a study of T-cell memory formation after mild COVID-19. TCRdb re-called the 5' RACE reads with MiXCR, one entry per CDR3 protein. This sample carries more than 350,000 distinct CDR3 sequences, around 20% of them seen once, and the ten largest clones take roughly an eighth. The source material was PBMCs or a T cell subset sorted from them (not recorded which). Every receptor here comes from an adult woman who had mild COVID-19 (a few samples of this study predate the infection). Cell type and time point are not known.

The chain joins TRBV20-1 to TRBJ2-3; D not certain. Germline V gene data show CDR1 as DFQATT and CDR2 as SNEGSKA (reference sequence). The length of the CDR3 is 12 residues. Between the trimmed V and J ends, which lost 4 bases and 3 bases, there was a span of 8 bases. The CDR3 loop is CSATTQTDTQYF. The DNA for the CDR3 is TGCAGTGCTACCACTCAGACAGATACGCAGTATTTT.

This chain uses TRBV5-1 with TRBJ2-7, with 9 bases aligning to TRBD1. Germline values: CDR1 SGHRS, CDR2 YFSETQ. J lost 3 bases, V lost 4 bases, and 5 bases had no gene match. The CDR3 loop spans 14 amino acids. The CDR3 loop is CASSAQGAIYEQYF. For the CDR3, the DNA is TGCGCCAGCAGCGCACAGGGGGCCATCTACGAGCAGTACTTC.

This clonotype was seen ten or more times. J is TRBJ2-3 and V is TRBV3-1, with D unclear. The V end was cut by 1 base, the J end by 6 bases, with 5 bases between. CDR1 is LGHDT, CDR2 YNNKEL, per germline (reference sequence). The CDR3 length is 12 residues. The CDR3 sequence is CASSQVRDTQYF. The CDR3, as DNA: TGTGCCAGCAGCCAAGTTCGGGATACGCAGTATTTT.

This chain joins TRBV7-2 and TRBJ1-4, with no clear D. Germline CDR1 is SGHTA and CDR2 is FQGNSA. V gave up 2 bases and J gave up 0 bases, with 13 bases separating them. The CDR3 is made up of 17 amino acids. This CDR3 reads CASSLTGLGATNEKLFF. The CDR3 DNA reads TGTGCCAGCAGCTTAACCGGACTAGGCGCAACTAATGAAAAACTGTTTTTT.

The gene calls are TRBV3-1 and TRBJ2-7; 8 bases are a match to TRBD2. Germline loops: CDR1 LGHDT, CDR2 YNNKEL (reference sequence). Trimming cost V 0 bases and J 3 bases; bases outside gene matches: 7. The CDR3 length is 16 residues. The CDR3 nucleotides are TGTGCCAGCAGCCAAGATTTAAGCGGGAGTAACTACGAGCAGTACTTC. It yields the protein CASSQDLSGSNYEQYF.

This chain links TRBV6-5 with TRBJ2-2; D is undetermined. The V end was cut by 6 bases, the J end by 0 bases, with 5 bases between. Per the germline V gene, CDR1 is MNHEY and CDR2 is SVGAGI. CDR3 length equals 13 residues. The CDR3 loop reads CASRPANTGELFF. The CDR3 nucleotides read TGTGCCAGCAGACCAGCGAACACCGGGGAGCTGTTTTTT.

This clonotype was found a few times. This chain uses TRBV5-6 with TRBJ2-3; no definite D call. Germline V lookup: CDR1 SGHDT, CDR2 YYEEEE. There are 18 residues in the CDR3. V lost 1 base and J 2 bases, leaving 20 bases between the germline ends. The chain's CDR3 is CASSLSWRTSRSTDTQYF. The DNA for the CDR3 is TGTGCCAGCAGCTTGTCTTGGCGCACGAGCCGTTCCACAGATACGCAGTATTTT.

Only one count was recorded for this clonotype. The V call is TRBV7-2, the J call TRBJ1-1; 9 bases match TRBD1. Germline CDR1 reads SGHTA; CDR2 reads FQGNSA. V trimming: 1 base; J trimming: 1 base; junction bases outside the gene matches: 4. The CDR3 is 16 residues long. The CDR3, as DNA: TGTGCCAGCAGCTTAGGGACAGGGGTCCCGAACACTGAAGCTTTCTTT. This translates into CASSLGTGVPNTEAFF.

J is TRBJ2-1 and V is TRBV11-2; 9 bases match TRBD2. CDR1 is SGHAT and CDR2 is FQNNGV in the germline V gene. This CDR3 region has 16 residues. With V trimmed by 7 bases and J by 0 bases, 7 bases remained unmatched. In DNA, the CDR3 is TGTGCCAGCAAAGTAGCGGGGGCCTTCTCCTACAATGAGCAGTTCTTC. It yields the protein CASKVAGAFSYNEQFF.

This clonotype was seen a few times. The rearrangement joins TRBV29-1 to TRBJ2-7; 7 nucleotides line up with TRBD1. CDR1 and CDR2 from the germline V gene are SQVTM and ANQGSEA. V was pared by 4 bases and J by 5 bases, with 5 bases of the junction left unmatched. CDR3 length: 12 residues. CDR3 sequence reads: CSVARQGHEQYF. The CDR3, as DNA: TGCAGCGTTGCCCGACAGGGTCACGAGCAGTACTTC.

This clonotype was picked up a small number of times. The gene calls are TRBV5-1 and TRBJ2-7; tentatively, D is TRBD1 (6 bases). The germline V gene encodes CDR1 SGHRS and CDR2 YFSETQ. The CDR3 is 13 residues long. Deletions cut 3 bases from V and 6 bases from J, with 13 bases between. The DNA of the CDR3 is TGCGCCAGCAGCTGGGACATATCGAGCGAGCAGTACTTC. It is translated as CASSWDISSEQYF.

This clonotype turned up a few times. The chain joins TRBV5-1 to TRBJ2-1; a possible D gene is TRBD2 (6 bases). Trimming stripped 4 bases from V and 9 bases from J, with 14 bases between. This CDR3 spans 13 amino acids. The germline V gene has CDR1 SGHRS and CDR2 YFSETQ. CDR3 bases: TGCGCCAGCAGCGACGGGGGAGTCGGTGAGCAGTTCTTC. Encoded protein: CASSDGGVGEQFF.

Only a few counts were recorded for this clonotype. The rearrangement joins TRBV7-6 to TRBJ2-5; unclear D gene. The CDR3 contains 15 residues. V was clipped by 1 base and J by 1 base, with 10 bases between them. Germline CDR1 SGHVS, CDR2 FNYEAQ. The chain's CDR3 is CASSLGAGRQETQYF. CDR3 sequence (DNA): TGTGCCAGCAGCTTAGGGGCCGGGCGCCAAGAGACCCAGTACTTC.

This clonotype was counted ten times or more. The genes are TRBV12-3 or TRBV12-4 and TRBJ2-3, with 12 bases aligning to TRBD2. This CDR3 has 15 residues. Germline trimming cut 9 bases from V and 2 bases from J; bases unmatched to any gene: 6. This CDR3 is CASKLAGGPTDTQYF. As DNA, the CDR3 is TGTGCCAGTAAACTAGCGGGGGGCCCCACAGATACGCAGTATTTT.

There are a few counts of this clonotype. This chain connects TRBV4-1 to TRBJ2-3, with D tentatively TRBD2 (5 bases). Germline-derived CDR1 and CDR2 are MGHRA and YSYEKL. The V gene lost 5 bases and the J gene lost 5 bases, with 14 bases spanning the gap. The length of the CDR3 is 14 residues. For the CDR3, the DNA is TGCGCCAGCAGCGCACTAGGGATACGAGATACGCAGTATTTT. The encoded protein is CASSALGIRDTQYF.

This clonotype was found many times. The rearrangement links TRBV20-1 to TRBJ2-7; possible D gene TRBD2, 6 bases. Trimming cost V 2 bases and J 4 bases, with 12 bases left between them. The CDR3 loop spans 13 amino acids. Germline assignment: CDR1 DFQATT and CDR2 SNEGSKA (reference sequence). The CDR3 region has the DNA TGCAGTGCTAGAAGGGACTCCCGATACGAGCAGTACTTC. Translated: CSARRDSRYEQYF.